The 30 T cell receptor beta chains given below trace back to one sample, sequenced in a study of CD8+ T cells in alopecia areata. Investigators isolated RNA and reverse transcribed it into cDNA to act as the sequencing template. Sequenced by immunoSEQ multiplex PCR; TCRdb stores in-frame clones only, minus some. The sample lists 10,000 to 15,000 clones; 68% were seen once. Described treatment: oral pan-JAK inhibitor, 5-10 mg twice daily. Lesional scalp punch biopsies and peripheral blood came from alopecia areata patients. The starting material was skin, obtained at week 4, from a patient treated with tofacitinib. These receptors all stem from a human donor with alopecia areata.

The sample holds a few counts of this clone. J is TRBJ2-1 and V is TRBV7-2; 9 bases are a match to TRBD2. V was clipped by 2 bases and J by 2 bases; unmatched bases: 7. The CDR3 totals 17 residues. CDR1 is SGHTA, CDR2 FQGNSA, per germline. CDR3 nucleotides: TGTGCCAGCAGCTTAATGACGGGGACTAGCCCCTACAATGAGCAGTTCTTC. Its translation: CASSLMTGTSPYNEQFF.

The chain links TRBV7-9 to TRBJ1-3; D call uncertain. The length of the CDR3 is 14 residues. The germline gives CDR1 SEHNR, CDR2 FQNEAQ (reference sequence). V was cut by 5 bases and J by 0 bases, with 8 bases left in between. This chain's CDR3 is CASSPQSSGNTIYF. The CDR3 coding sequence is TGTGCCAGCAGCCCCCAGAGCTCTGGAAACACCATATATTTT.

This clone has only one observation. This chain links TRBV6-1 with TRBJ1-6; D is perhaps TRBD1 (5 bases). Between the trimmed V and J ends, which lost 7 bases and 1 base, there was a span of 11 bases. This CDR3 has 15 residues. Germline values: CDR1 MNHNS, CDR2 SASEGT. This CDR3 is CASNEGWSYNSPLHF. The CDR3 DNA is TGTGCCAGCAATGAGGGGTGGTCCTATAATTCACCCCTCCACTTT.

The chain recombines TRBV4-1 with TRBJ1-6; no reliable D call. The CDR3 spans 14 residues. CDR1 and CDR2 from the germline V gene are MGHRA and YSYEKL. The V and J ends lost 0 bases and 5 bases respectively, with 5 bases between them. DNA of the CDR3: TGCGCCAGCAGCCAAGACAGCGATAATTCACCCCTCCACTTT. Amino acid sequence: CASSQDSDNSPLHF.

This clone has more than one count but fewer than ten. The gene calls are TRBV7-2 and TRBJ1-2, with D possibly being TRBD1 (6 bases). Per the germline V gene, CDR1 is SGHTA and CDR2 is FQGNSA. Trimming took off 7 bases at V and 2 bases at J, with 14 bases between the two ends. CDR3 length: 14 amino acids. The CDR3: CASTDDRRNYGYTF. The DNA for the CDR3 is TGTGCCAGCACCGATGACAGGCGGAACTATGGCTACACCTTC.

The V gene is TRBV5-1, the J gene TRBJ1-5, with 7 bases identical to TRBD1. The CDR3 has 13 amino acids. Germline V gives CDR1 SGHRS, CDR2 YFSETQ. The V gene end was trimmed by 3 bases and the J gene end by 4 bases; junction bases not matched to a gene: 1. The CDR3, as DNA: TGCGCCAGCAGCTCGGGACAGAATCAGCCCCAGCATTTT. Translating it yields CASSSGQNQPQHF.

V and J are TRBV5-1 and TRBJ2-7; perhaps TRBD1 as D (5 bases). Trimming cost V 0 bases and J 5 bases, with 9 bases left between them. This CDR3 is built from 13 residues. Germline V lookup: CDR1 SGHRS, CDR2 YFSETQ. Here the CDR3 reads CASSLARVDEQYF. CDR3 coding DNA: TGCGCCAGCAGCTTGGCCAGGGTTGACGAGCAGTACTTC. Full variable domain (rest looked up from reference TRBV5-1 and TRBJ2-7): KAGVTQTPRYLIKTRGQQVTLSCSPISGHRSVSWYQQTPGQGLQFLFEYFSETQRNKGNFPGRFSGRQFSNSRSEMNVSTLELGDSALYLCASSLARVDEQYFGPGTRLTVT.

This CDR3 is CASRTDYNYGYTF. DNA of the CDR3: TGTGCCAGCCGGACAGACTATAACTATGGCTACACCTTC. The V call is TRBV19, the J call TRBJ1-2; perhaps TRBD1 as D (6 bases). CDR1 and CDR2 from the germline V gene are LNHDA and SQIVND (reference sequence). The CDR3 spans 13 residues. V lost 9 bases and J lost 1, with 12 bases in between.

This clone was detected only a few times. The chain combines TRBV7-2 with TRBJ2-1; 12 bases agree with TRBD2. The CDR3 has 13 residues. CDR1 and CDR2 (germline): SGHTA, FQGNSA. V lost 6 bases, J lost 10 bases, and 4 bases stayed unmatched. Here the CDR3 reads CASSLAGGHEQFF. The DNA for the CDR3 is TGTGCCAGCAGTCTAGCGGGGGGGCACGAGCAGTTCTTC.

This chain connects TRBV7-9 to TRBJ1-1; possible D gene TRBD1, 5 bases. Germline CDR1 SEHNR, CDR2 FQNEAQ (reference sequence). The CDR3 consists of 14 residues. V was trimmed by 9 bases and J by 4 bases, leaving 18 bases between them. DNA of the CDR3: TGTGCCAGTTCTTGGGGGGGTCATCCCACTGAAGCTTTCTTT. It encodes CASSWGGHPTEAFF.

In its sample, this clone was seen a few times. The chain combines TRBV19 with TRBJ1-4; the match to TRBD1 covers 8 bases. J lost 7 bases, V lost 6 bases, and 7 bases had no gene match. CDR3 size: 14 residues. CDR1 and CDR2 from the germline V gene are LNHDA and SQIVND (reference sequence). The CDR3 bases are TGTGCCAGTAGCCGACAGGGGCTTTCTGAAAAACTGTTTTTT. It codes for CASSRQGLSEKLFF.

The chain is built from TRBV15 and TRBJ1-1; no clear D gene. This CDR3 has 12 amino acids. Germline CDR1 and CDR2: LNHNV and YYDKDF (reference sequence). Trimming shortened V by 0 bases and J by 14 bases, and 13 bases separated the two germline ends. For the CDR3, the DNA is TGTGCCACCAGCAGAGATTACCAGCCATGCTTCTTT. It is translated as CATSRDYQPCFF. Looking up the rest from reference TRBV15 and TRBJ1-1 gives the full variable domain: DAMVIQNPRYQVTQFGKPVTLSCSQTLNHNVMYWYQQKSSQAPKLLFHYYDKDFNNEADTPDNFQSRRPNTSFCFLDIRSPGLGDTAMYLCATSRDYQPCFFGQGTRLTVV.

This clone occurred a few times. The chain recombines TRBV13 with TRBJ1-1; D not certain. V lost 11 bases and J 2 bases, leaving 27 bases between the germline ends. The CDR3 is 17 amino acids. CDR1 PRHDT and CDR2 FYEKMQ come from the germline V gene (reference sequence). The chain's CDR3 is CASAGGSELRINTEAFF. The CDR3 nucleotides read TGTGCCTCCGCGGGTGGGTCGGAACTTAGAATAAACACTGAAGCTTTCTTT.

The chain uses TRBV27 and TRBJ2-3; 9 bases are a match to TRBD1. Germline V gives CDR1 MNHEY, CDR2 SMNVEV (reference sequence). The CDR3 totals 15 residues. The ends lost 3 bases at V and 6 bases at J; junction bases unmatched: 7. The CDR3 bases are TGTGCCAGCAGTTTCGGGACAGGGAAGTGGGATACGCAGTATTTT. This translates into CASSFGTGKWDTQYF.

V and J are TRBV6-6 and TRBJ2-7; D remains unclear. This CDR3 spans 13 amino acids. V lost 5 bases and J lost 0, with 8 bases in between. Germline assignment: CDR1 MNHNY and CDR2 SVGAGI (reference sequence). The CDR3 protein is CASSRDISYEQYF. In DNA, the CDR3 is TGTGCCAGCAGTCGTGACATCTCCTACGAGCAGTACTTC.

This chain uses TRBV13 with TRBJ2-1; the match to TRBD2 covers 8 bases. Germline V CDR1 and CDR2: PRHDT, FYEKMQ (reference sequence). The CDR3 has 14 amino acids. Trimming at V came to 4 bases and at J to 8 bases, leaving 7 bases not matched to a gene. The CDR3, as DNA: TGTGCCAGCAGCTCTACCTTGGGACTAGATGAGCAGTTCTTC. Translation: CASSSTLGLDEQFF. The complete variable domain, with remaining parts taken from reference TRBV13 and TRBJ2-1, reads AAGVIQSPRHLIKEKRETATLKCYPIPRHDTVYWYQQGPGQDPQFLISFYEKMQSDKGSIPDRFSAQQFSDYHSELNMSSLELGDSALYFCASSSTLGLDEQFFGPGTRLTVL.

This clone showed up just a few times. This chain uses TRBV6-5 with TRBJ2-1; TRBD1 or TRBD2 may be the D gene (6 bases each). Between the trimmed V and J ends, which lost 0 bases and 6 bases, there was a span of 15 bases. In germline, CDR1 is MNHEY, CDR2 SVGAGI. The CDR3 covers 16 residues. CDR3 DNA sequence: TGTGCCAGCAGTTACTCGTATCATCGGGGGCTCAATGAGCAGTTCTTC. Amino acids: CASSYSYHRGLNEQFF.

This clone turned up a few times. V is TRBV4-3 and J is TRBJ2-2; D unclear. CDR1 is LGHNA and CDR2 is YSLEER in the germline V gene. This CDR3 is built from 15 residues. V shed 4 bases and J shed 6 bases, with 15 bases lying between them. DNA for the CDR3: TGCGCCAGCAGCCTCAGGAAGGCCCTTCCCGGGGAGCTGTTTTTT. Translated, it gives CASSLRKALPGELFF.

This clone has more than one count but fewer than ten. The DNA of the CDR3 is TGTGCCAGCTCCCATAGCGGGAAGGGGGAGAATGGCTACACCTTC. This gives the protein CASSHSGKGENGYTF. V gene TRBV4-2 combines with J gene TRBJ1-2; the D gene is possibly TRBD1 (6 bases). Trimming stripped 8 bases from V and 6 bases from J, with 22 bases between. The CDR3 totals 15 residues. CDR1 and CDR2 (germline): LGHNA, YNFKEQ.

This clone has a single count. This chain connects TRBV6-6 to TRBJ1-4, with D perhaps TRBD1 (5 bases). Germline CDR1 is MNHNY and CDR2 is SVGAGI (reference sequence). The ends were cut back, 0 bases at V and 6 bases at J, with 14 bases in the middle. CDR3 length: 16 amino acids. CDR3 bases: TGTGCCAGCAGTTACTCGACTGGGGCGGGTGATGAAAAACTGTTTTTT. It yields the protein CASSYSTGAGDEKLFF.

In this sample, this clone turned up a few times. V and J are TRBV7-2 and TRBJ1-1, with a tentative D call TRBD1 (6 bases). Looked up from germline, CDR1 is SGHTA and CDR2 is FQGNSA. The CDR3 totals 12 residues. V was shortened by 5 bases and J by 8 bases, with 12 bases between the two germline ends. The CDR3 sequence: CASSQSRGEAFF. CDR3 sequence (DNA): TGTGCCAGCAGCCAATCAAGGGGGGAAGCTTTCTTT.

The chain links TRBV6-5 to TRBJ1-2, with D uncertain. CDR3 size: 14 residues. The ends were cut back, 4 bases at V and 4 bases at J, with 13 bases in the middle. Germline values: CDR1 MNHEY, CDR2 SVGAGI. The CDR3 sequence: CASSSTPGVYGYTF. The CDR3 bases are TGTGCCAGCAGTTCCACTCCAGGTGTCTATGGCTACACCTTC.

The chain's CDR3 is CSVQRGLSYEQYF. CDR3 sequence (DNA): TGCAGCGTCCAGCGGGGTCTCTCCTACGAGCAGTACTTC. V and J are TRBV29-1 and TRBJ2-7, with 7 nucleotides matching TRBD2. J was trimmed by 0 bases and V by 6 bases; bases with no gene match: 5. CDR3 length: 13 residues. Per the germline V gene, CDR1 is SQVTM and CDR2 is ANQGSEA.

The table lists this clone with a few counts. The V call is TRBV7-8, the J call TRBJ2-7; the D call may be TRBD1 or TRBD2 (5 bases each). The CDR3 runs 14 residues. Germline loops: CDR1 SGHVS, CDR2 FQNEAQ. Deletions cut 2 bases from V and 6 bases from J, with 14 bases between. In DNA, the CDR3 is TGTGCCAGCAGCTTAAAGGGTGGGGACGGCGAGCAGTACTTC. Translation gives CASSLKGGDGEQYF.

This clone was counted between two and nine times. The identical CDR3 is also encoded by other nucleotide sequences in the sample. The V call is TRBV9, the J call TRBJ2-5, with 8 bases lining up with TRBD2. CDR1 SGDLS and CDR2 YYNGEE come from the germline V gene. This CDR3 region has 15 residues. The trim removed 0 bases at V and 4 bases at J, leaving 5 bases unmatched. CDR3 in amino acids: CASSVDSGAGETQYF. The CDR3 DNA reads as TGTGCCAGCAGCGTAGATAGCGGGGCGGGAGAGACCCAGTACTTC.

This clone was found a few times. This rearrangement joins TRBV4-1 to TRBJ1-6; a weak D match, TRBD1 (5 bases). The CDR3 runs to 17 residues. Germline V CDR1 and CDR2: MGHRA, YSYEKL. Deletions cut 0 bases from V and 8 bases from J, with 17 bases between. For the CDR3, the DNA is TGCGCCAGCAGCCAAGAGGGTCGCGTGGGACCGGATTCACCCCTCCACTTT. This sequence encodes CASSQEGRVGPDSPLHF.

The chain combines TRBV7-9 with TRBJ1-5; possible D gene TRBD1, 6 bases. This CDR3 spans 15 amino acids. The V and J ends lost 5 bases and 0 bases respectively, with 11 bases between them. Germline CDR1 is SEHNR and CDR2 is FQNEAQ (reference sequence). CDR3 coding DNA: TGTGCCAGCAGCCAGGGGTGGTATAGCAATCAGCCCCAGCATTTT. As protein: CASSQGWYSNQPQHF.

This clone has just a few counts. This chain joins TRBV27 and TRBJ2-6, with no clear D. Germline V gives CDR1 MNHEY, CDR2 SMNVEV (reference sequence). This CDR3 contains 16 residues. The V end was cut by 2 bases, the J end by 0 bases, with 8 bases between. The CDR3 region has the DNA TGTGCCAGCAGTTTAAGGGATCCCTCTGGGGCCAACGTCCTGACTTTC. Amino acids: CASSLRDPSGANVLTF.

The rearrangement links TRBV6-1 to TRBJ1-1, with 7 nucleotides matching TRBD1. This CDR3 is 15 amino acids long. Germline CDR1 is MNHNS and CDR2 is SASEGT. The V gene end was trimmed by 1 base and the J gene end by 1 base; junction bases not matched to a gene: 3. The chain's CDR3 is CASSEVRGPNTEAFF. CDR3 coding DNA: TGTGCCAGCAGTGAAGTTAGGGGGCCGAACACTGAAGCTTTCTTT.

This sequence joins TRBV6-5 and TRBJ1-6, with D possibly TRBD1 on 6 matching bases. This CDR3 comprises 14 residues. The germline V gene encodes CDR1 MNHEY and CDR2 SVGAGI. The ends were cut back, 6 bases at V and 6 bases at J, with 12 bases in the middle. CDR3 region: CASRRTGRNSPLHF. In DNA, the CDR3 is TGTGCCAGCAGACGCACAGGGCGTAATTCACCCCTCCACTTT.